The sequence of this TCR beta chain was determined in a study of T-cell reconstitution after alpha-beta-depleted transplantation in children. Study-level findings and limits: At the one-year point after transplant, T-cell counts and TCRbeta diversity were found to come mostly from T cells that had been newly produced.

This CDR3 comprises 12 residues. In germline, CDR1 is SQVTM, CDR2 ANQGSEA. Trimming cost V 4 bases and J 7 bases, with 13 bases left between them. Molecular barcoding with unique molecular identifiers was used for the TCRbeta library. TCRdb used MiXCR to reprocess the PCR reads, holding one entry per CDR3 protein. Among roughly 670,000 distinct CDR3 sequences listed, about an eighth were seen once. This clonotype was counted ten times or more. Its target is unknown. The TCR was taken from a girl under 10 years old with congenital amegakaryocytic thrombocytopenia, due to receive a stem cell transplant. The V call is TRBV29-1, the J call TRBJ1-1, with unresolved D. Sample: PBMCs, taken before TCRalphabeta/CD19-depleted stem cell transplant. The CDR3 protein is CSVGPMTGEAFF. The CDR3 DNA follows: TGCAGCGTTGGACCGATGACGGGTGAAGCTTTCTTT. Variable domain in full (rest from reference TRBV29-1 and TRBJ1-1): SAVISQKPSRDICQRGTSLTIQCQVDSQVTMMFWYRQQPGQSLTLIATANQGSEATYESGFVIDKFPISRPNLTFSTLTVSNMSPEDSSIYLCSVGPMTGEAFFGQGTRLTVV.